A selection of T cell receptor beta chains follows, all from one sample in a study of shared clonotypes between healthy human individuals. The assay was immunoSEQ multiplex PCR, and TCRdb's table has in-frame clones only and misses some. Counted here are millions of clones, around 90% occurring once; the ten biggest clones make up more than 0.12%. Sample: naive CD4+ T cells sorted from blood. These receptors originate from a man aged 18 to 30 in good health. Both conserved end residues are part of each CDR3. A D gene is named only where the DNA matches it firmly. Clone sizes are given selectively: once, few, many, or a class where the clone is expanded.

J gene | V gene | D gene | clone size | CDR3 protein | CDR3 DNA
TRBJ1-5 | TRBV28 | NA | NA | CASSQRVQPQHF | TGTGCCAGCAGTCAGAGAGTTCAGCCCCAGCATTTT
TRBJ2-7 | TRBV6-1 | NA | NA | CASADPPTYEQYF | TGTGCCAGCGCCGATCCCCCAACCTACGAGCAGTACTTC
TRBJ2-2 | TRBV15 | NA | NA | CATSRDGQGITGELFF | TGTGCCACCAGCAGAGACGGTCAGGGAATCACCGGGGAGCTGTTTTTT
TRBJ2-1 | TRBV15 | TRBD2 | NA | CATSPTGLLAGGDEQFF | TGTGCCACCAGCCCGACGGGGCTACTAGCGGGAGGGGACGAGCAGTTCTTC
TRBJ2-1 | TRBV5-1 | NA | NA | CASSLDGGPNEQFF | TGCGCCAGCAGCTTGGACGGGGGTCCCAATGAGCAGTTCTTC
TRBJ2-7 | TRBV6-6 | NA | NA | CASNGRAYEQYF | TGTGCCAGCAACGGCAGGGCCTACGAGCAGTACTTC
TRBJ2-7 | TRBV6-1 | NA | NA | CATKVGPTSGNEQYF | TGTGCCACCAAAGTAGGACCTACCTCGGGCAACGAGCAGTACTTC
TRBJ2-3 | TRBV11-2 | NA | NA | CASNSPGMGTDTQYF | TGTGCCAGCAACAGCCCAGGGATGGGGACAGATACGCAGTATTTT
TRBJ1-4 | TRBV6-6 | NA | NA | CASSYPGGLGEKLFF | TGTGCCAGCAGTTACCCGGGGGGGCTAGGGGAAAAACTGTTTTTT
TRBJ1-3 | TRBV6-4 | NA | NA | CASSDPRKGLPSGNTIYF | TGTGCCAGCAGTGACCCCCGGAAGGGACTCCCCTCTGGAAACACCATATATTTT
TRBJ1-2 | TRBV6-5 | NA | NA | CASSQDSFGYTF | TGTGCCAGCAGTCAGGACAGCTTTGGCTACACCTTC
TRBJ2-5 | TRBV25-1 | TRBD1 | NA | CASKEGQGKTQYF | TGTGCCAGCAAGGAGGGACAGGGAAAGACCCAGTACTTC
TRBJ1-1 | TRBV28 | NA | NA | CASSLGPLNTEAFF | TGTGCCAGCAGCCTGGGACCGTTGAACACTGAAGCTTTCTTT
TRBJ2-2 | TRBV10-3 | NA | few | CATQGWDTGELFF | TGTGCCACGCAGGGATGGGACACCGGGGAGCTGTTTTTT
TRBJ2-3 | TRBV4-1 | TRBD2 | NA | CASSLATGGAQDTQYF | TGCGCCAGCAGCCTCGCGACCGGGGGGGCCCAAGATACGCAGTATTTT
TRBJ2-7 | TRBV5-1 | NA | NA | CASSKERRAYEQYF | TGCGCCAGCTCCAAAGAGCGGCGGGCCTACGAGCAGTACTTC
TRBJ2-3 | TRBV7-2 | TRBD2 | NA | CASSLELAGGIQYF | TGTGCCAGCAGCTTAGAACTAGCGGGGGGCATCCAGTATTTT
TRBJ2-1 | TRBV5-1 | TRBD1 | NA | CASSLAGQGPNEQFF | TGCGCCAGCAGCTTGGCGGGACAGGGGCCCAATGAGCAGTTCTTC
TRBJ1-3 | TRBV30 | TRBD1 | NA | CAWSQGDDGFLTIYF | TGTGCCTGGAGTCAGGGGGATGATGGGTTTCTGACCATATATTTT
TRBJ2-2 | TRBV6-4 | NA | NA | CASSASNTGELFF | TGTGCCAGCAGTGCCTCGAACACCGGGGAGCTGTTTTTT
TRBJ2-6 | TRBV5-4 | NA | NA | CASRLSGANVLTF | TGTGCCAGCAGACTCTCTGGGGCCAACGTCCTGACTTTC
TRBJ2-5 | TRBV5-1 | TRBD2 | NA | CASSQGLAGLQETQYF | TGCGCCAGCAGCCAGGGACTAGCGGGGCTCCAAGAGACCCAGTACTTC
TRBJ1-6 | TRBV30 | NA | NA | CAWSPTAGSSNSPLHF | TGTGCCTGGAGTCCTACCGCGGGGTCCTCGAATTCACCCCTCCACTTT
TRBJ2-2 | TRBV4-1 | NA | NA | CASSQVAGELFF | TGCGCCAGCAGCCAAGTAGCCGGGGAGCTGTTTTTT
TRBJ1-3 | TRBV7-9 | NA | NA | CASSSGNTIYF | TGTGCCAGCAGCTCAGGAAACACCATATATTTT
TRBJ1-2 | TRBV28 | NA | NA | CASNPEDSVYGYTF | TGTGCCAGCAACCCTGAGGACAGCGTGTATGGCTACACCTTC
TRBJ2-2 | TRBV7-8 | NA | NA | CASSPRDSNTGELFF | TGTGCCAGCAGCCCCCGGGATTCGAACACCGGGGAGCTGTTTTTT
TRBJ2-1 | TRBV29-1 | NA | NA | CSVDSIFGSYNEQFF | TGCAGCGTTGATTCTATCTTTGGCTCCTACAATGAGCAGTTCTTC
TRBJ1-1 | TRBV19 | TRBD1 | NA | CASSIPRNPTGGSFF | TGTGCCAGTAGTATACCGCGCAATCCTACAGGGGGTTCCTTCTTT
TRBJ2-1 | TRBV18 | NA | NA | CASSPMASVSYNEQFF | TGTGCCAGCTCACCTATGGCCAGCGTCTCCTACAATGAGCAGTTCTTC
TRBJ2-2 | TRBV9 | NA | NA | CASSVGTNTGELFF | TGTGCCAGCAGCGTCGGCACTAACACCGGGGAGCTGTTTTTT
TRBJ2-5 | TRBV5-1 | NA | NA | CASRRRIQETQYF | TGCGCCAGCCGCAGGCGCATCCAAGAGACCCAGTACTTC
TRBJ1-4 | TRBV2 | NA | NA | CASTPRLVNEKLFF | TGTGCCAGCACCCCCAGGCTGGTTAATGAAAAACTGTTTTTT
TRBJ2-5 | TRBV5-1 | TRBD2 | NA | CASNGGGSQETQYF | TGCGCCAGCAATGGCGGGGGATCCCAAGAGACCCAGTACTTC
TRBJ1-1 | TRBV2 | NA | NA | CASKVGLDSITEAFF | TGTGCCAGCAAAGTAGGCCTGGACAGTATAACTGAAGCTTTCTTT
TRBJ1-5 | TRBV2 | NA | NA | CASSESTTIKPQHF | TGTGCCAGCAGTGAAAGTACAACGATTAAGCCCCAGCATTTT
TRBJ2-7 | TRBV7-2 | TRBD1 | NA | CASSLGQGTPYEQYF | TGTGCCAGCAGCCTGGGACAGGGGACCCCCTACGAGCAGTACTTC
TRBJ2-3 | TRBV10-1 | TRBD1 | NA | CASSYLRDRGIDTQYF | TGCGCCAGCAGTTACCTCCGGGACAGGGGAATAGATACGCAGTATTTT
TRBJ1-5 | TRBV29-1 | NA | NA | CSVGQDNQPQHF | TGCAGCGTTGGACAGGACAATCAGCCCCAGCATTTT
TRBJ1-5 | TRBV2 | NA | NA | CASSDDRFNQPQHF | TGTGCCAGCAGTGATGACCGATTCAATCAGCCCCAGCATTTT
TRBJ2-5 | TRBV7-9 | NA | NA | CASSLRGVSTETQYF | TGTGCCAGCAGCTTAAGAGGAGTCAGTACGGAGACCCAGTACTTC
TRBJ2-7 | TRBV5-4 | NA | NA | CASSRDLISYEQYF | TGTGCCAGCAGCCGGGACTTAATCTCCTACGAGCAGTACTTC
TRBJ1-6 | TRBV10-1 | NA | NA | CASSVTANSPLHF | TGCGCCAGCAGTGTTACAGCTAATTCACCCCTCCACTTT
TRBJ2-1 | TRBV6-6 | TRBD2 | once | CASSYVREGDEQFF | TGTGCCAGCAGTTACGTTCGGGAGGGGGATGAGCAGTTCTTC
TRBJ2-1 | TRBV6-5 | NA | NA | CASREGFSSYNEQFF | TGTGCCAGCAGGGAGGGGTTCTCTTCCTACAATGAGCAGTTCTTC